Listed below are T cell receptor beta chains from one sample, sequenced in a study of OX40 agonist ivuxolimab in advanced cancers. Sequencing was performed with immunoSEQ multiplex PCR; in TCRdb, only in-frame clones are kept and a portion is missing. The sample lists about 60,000 clones, 85% seen once, with under 3.5% in the top ten. Sequencing used CD4+ or CD8+ T cells sorted from blood, obtained in a trial of the OX40 agonist ivuxolimab. The receptors derive from an adult with an advanced solid tumor such as melanoma, head and neck, liver or kidney cancer. CDR3s include the opening cysteine and the closing phenylalanine or tryptophan. A D gene is named only where the DNA matches it firmly. Some rows mark clone size as missing; the rest say once, few, many or name a class of expanded clone.

D,size,V,J,DNA,CDR3
.,many,TRBV6-5,TRBJ2-1,TGTGCCAGCAGTTTGGGTGGGGGCTTACGCGCATATGAGCAGTTCTTC,CASSLGGGLRAYEQFF
.,.,TRBV11-3,TRBJ1-4,TGTGCCAGCAGCCGCAACCAAGGGAGAGAAAAACTGTTTTTT,CASSRNQGREKLFF
TRBD1,.,TRBV6-1,TRBJ2-3,TGTGCCAGCAGTGCCCGGGACAGGGTATCTGTAGATACGCAGTATTTT,CASSARDRVSVDTQYF
TRBD1,.,TRBV18,TRBJ1-1,TGTGCCAGCTCATTTGGGACAGGGGAAGCTTTCTTT,CASSFGTGEAFF
TRBD2,.,TRBV5-4,TRBJ2-3,TGTGCCAGCAGCAAGCGGGGGACCACCACAGATACGCAGTATTTT,CASSKRGTTTDTQYF
TRBD2,.,TRBV30,TRBJ2-7,TGTGCCTGGAGTGGACTAGCGGGGGCCTACGAGCAGTACTTC,CAWSGLAGAYEQYF
.,.,TRBV21-1,TRBJ2-7,TGTGCCAGCAGCTCCCGAGGCGGGGGAAGCTCCTACGAGCAGTACTTC,CASSSRGGGSSYEQYF
.,.,TRBV2,TRBJ1-2,TGCGCCAGCAGTGAATACGGTTCTTCCTTC,CASSEYGSSF
TRBD1,.,TRBV5-4,TRBJ1-1,TGTGCCAGCAGCGAGGGGACAGGGTGGTTCTCTGAAGCTTTCTTT,CASSEGTGWFSEAFF
.,.,TRBV5-1,TRBJ2-5,TGCGCCAGCAGCTTACAGGGGCGGGGGGAGACCCAGTACTTC,CASSLQGRGETQYF
TRBD1,.,TRBV5-4,TRBJ2-5,TGTGCCAGCGGGACAGCGCAAGAGACCCAGTACTTC,CASGTAQETQYF
.,.,TRBV5-6,TRBJ1-3,TGTGCCAGCAGCCCCGTAGACGTCTCTGGAAACACCATATATTTT,CASSPVDVSGNTIYF
.,.,TRBV11-2,TRBJ2-7,TGTGCCAGCACCTTCGGGACTCAGGCCTACGAGCAGTACTTC,CASTFGTQAYEQYF